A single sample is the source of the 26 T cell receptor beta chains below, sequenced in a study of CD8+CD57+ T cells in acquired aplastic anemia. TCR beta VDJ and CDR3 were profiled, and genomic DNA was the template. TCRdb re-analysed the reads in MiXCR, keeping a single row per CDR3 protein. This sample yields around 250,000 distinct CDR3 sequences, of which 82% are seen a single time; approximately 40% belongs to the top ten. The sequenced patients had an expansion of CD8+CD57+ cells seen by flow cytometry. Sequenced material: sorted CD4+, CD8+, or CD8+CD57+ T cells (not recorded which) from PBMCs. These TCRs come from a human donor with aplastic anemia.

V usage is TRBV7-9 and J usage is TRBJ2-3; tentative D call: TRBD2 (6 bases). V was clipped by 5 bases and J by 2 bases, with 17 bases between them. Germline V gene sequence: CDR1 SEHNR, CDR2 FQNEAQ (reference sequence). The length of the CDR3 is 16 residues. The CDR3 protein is CASSPERGEDTDTQYF. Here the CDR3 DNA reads TGTGCCAGCAGCCCCGAAAGAGGGGAGGACACAGATACGCAGTATTTT.

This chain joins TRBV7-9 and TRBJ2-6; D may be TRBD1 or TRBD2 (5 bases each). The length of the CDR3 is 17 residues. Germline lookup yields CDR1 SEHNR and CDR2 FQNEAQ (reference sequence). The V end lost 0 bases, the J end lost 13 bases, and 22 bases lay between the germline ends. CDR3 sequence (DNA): TGTGCCAGCAGCTTAGCGAGGGGCCCCGCTACGCACAATGTCCTGACTTTC. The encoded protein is CASSLARGPATHNVLTF.

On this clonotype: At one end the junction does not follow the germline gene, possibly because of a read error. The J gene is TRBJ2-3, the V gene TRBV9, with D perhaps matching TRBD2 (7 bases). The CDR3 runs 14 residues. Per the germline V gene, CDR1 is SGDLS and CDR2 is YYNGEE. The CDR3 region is CASSEGGGGVNTDF. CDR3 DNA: TGTGCCAGCAGCGAAGGGGGGGGAGGGGTGAACACTGATTTT.

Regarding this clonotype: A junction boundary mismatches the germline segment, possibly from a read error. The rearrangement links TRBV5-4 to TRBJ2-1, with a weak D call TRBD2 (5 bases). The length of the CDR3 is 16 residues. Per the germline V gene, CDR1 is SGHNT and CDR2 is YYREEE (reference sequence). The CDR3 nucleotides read TGCGCCAGCAGCCAAGACTATTCAAACGGTCAGGATGAGCAGTTCTTC. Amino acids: CASSQDYSNGQDEQFF.

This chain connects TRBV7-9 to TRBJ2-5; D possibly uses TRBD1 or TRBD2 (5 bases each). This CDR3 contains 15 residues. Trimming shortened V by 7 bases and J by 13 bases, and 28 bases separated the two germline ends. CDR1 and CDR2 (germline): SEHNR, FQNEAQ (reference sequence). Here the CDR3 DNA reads TGTGCCAGCATCCGAGGGCCGACTGGGGCCAACGTCCTGTACTTC. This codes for CASIRGPTGANVLYF.

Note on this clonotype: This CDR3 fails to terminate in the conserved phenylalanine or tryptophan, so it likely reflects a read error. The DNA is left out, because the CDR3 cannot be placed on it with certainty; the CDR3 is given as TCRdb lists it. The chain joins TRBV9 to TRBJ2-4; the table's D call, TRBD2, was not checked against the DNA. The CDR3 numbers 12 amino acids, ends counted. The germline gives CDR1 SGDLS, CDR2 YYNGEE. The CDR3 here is CASSGDGSGDYT.

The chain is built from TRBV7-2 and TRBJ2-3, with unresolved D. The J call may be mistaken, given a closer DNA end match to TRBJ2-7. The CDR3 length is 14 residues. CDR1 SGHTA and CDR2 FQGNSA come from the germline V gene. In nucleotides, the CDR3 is TGTGCCAGCAGCTTAGCGGGCGTACCCGATACGCAGTACTTC. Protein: CASSLAGVPDTQYF.

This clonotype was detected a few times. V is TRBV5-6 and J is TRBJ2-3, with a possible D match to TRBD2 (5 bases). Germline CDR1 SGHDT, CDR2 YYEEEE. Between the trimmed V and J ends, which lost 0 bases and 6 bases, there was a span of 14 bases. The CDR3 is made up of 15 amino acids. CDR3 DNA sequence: TGTGCCAGCAGCTTGGTTGACGGGATCGAGGATACGCAGTATTTT. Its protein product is CASSLVDGIEDTQYF.

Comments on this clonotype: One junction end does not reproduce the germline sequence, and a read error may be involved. CDR3 residues: CASSLPDGTKDKHF. In DNA, the CDR3 is TGTGCCAGCAGCTTACCCGACGGGACCAAAGACAAGCATTTT. This rearrangement joins TRBV7-6 to TRBJ2-3; possibly TRBD1 or TRBD2 for D (5 bases each). The length of the CDR3 is 14 residues. Germline V lookup: CDR1 SGHVS, CDR2 FNYEAQ.

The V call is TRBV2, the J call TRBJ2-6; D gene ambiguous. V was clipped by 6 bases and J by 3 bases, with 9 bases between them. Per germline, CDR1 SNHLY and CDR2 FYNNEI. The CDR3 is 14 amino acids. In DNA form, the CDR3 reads TGTGCCAGCAGATGGGTGAATGGGGCCAACGTCCTGACTTTC. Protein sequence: CASRWVNGANVLTF.

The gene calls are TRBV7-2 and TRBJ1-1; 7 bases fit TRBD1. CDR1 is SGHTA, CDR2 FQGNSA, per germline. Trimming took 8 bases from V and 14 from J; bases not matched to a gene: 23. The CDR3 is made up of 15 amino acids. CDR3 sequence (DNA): TGTGCCAGCCTTGATCGGGGAGGGGGCATCTATGGCTACTTCTTT. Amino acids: CASLDRGGGIYGYFF.

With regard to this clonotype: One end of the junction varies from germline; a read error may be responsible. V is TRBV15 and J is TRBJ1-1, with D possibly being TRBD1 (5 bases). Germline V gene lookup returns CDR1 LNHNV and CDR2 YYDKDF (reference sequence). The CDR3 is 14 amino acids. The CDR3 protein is CATSGRGLSNEAYF. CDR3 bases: TGTGCCACCAGCGGCCGGGGCCTATCCAATGAGGCTTACTTT.

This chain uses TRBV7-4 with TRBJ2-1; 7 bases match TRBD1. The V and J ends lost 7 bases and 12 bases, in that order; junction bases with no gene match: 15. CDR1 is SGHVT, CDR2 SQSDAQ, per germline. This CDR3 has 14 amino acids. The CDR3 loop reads CASTVGGAHDAQFF. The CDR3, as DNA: TGTGCCAGCACCGTAGGGGGCGCGCACGATGCGCAGTTCTTC.

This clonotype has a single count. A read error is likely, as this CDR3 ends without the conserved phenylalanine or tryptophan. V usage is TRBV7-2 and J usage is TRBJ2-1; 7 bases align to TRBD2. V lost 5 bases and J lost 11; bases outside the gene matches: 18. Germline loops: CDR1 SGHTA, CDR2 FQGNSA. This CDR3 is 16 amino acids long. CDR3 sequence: CASSLGGGNGQDQQFC. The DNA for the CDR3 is TGTGCCAGCAGCCTGGGGGGGGGAAACGGTCAGGATCAGCAGTTCTGC.

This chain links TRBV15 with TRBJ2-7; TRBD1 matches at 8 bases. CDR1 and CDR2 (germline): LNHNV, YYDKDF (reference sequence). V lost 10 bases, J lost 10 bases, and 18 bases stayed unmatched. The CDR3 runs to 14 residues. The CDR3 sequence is CASSRGGTGYNQYF. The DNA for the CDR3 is TGTGCCAGCAGTAGAGGCGGGACAGGCTACAACCAGTACTTC.

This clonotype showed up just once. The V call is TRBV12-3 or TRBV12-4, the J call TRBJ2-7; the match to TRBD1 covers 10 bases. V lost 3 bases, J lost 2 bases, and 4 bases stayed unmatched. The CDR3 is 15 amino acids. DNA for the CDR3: TGTGCCAGCAGTTTGGCAGGGACAGGGGCCTACGAGCAGTACGTC. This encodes CASSLAGTGAYEQYV.

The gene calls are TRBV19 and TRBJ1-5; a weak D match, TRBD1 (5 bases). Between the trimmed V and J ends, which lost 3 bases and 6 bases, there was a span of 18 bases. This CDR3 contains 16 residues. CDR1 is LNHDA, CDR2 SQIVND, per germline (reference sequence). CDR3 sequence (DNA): TGTGCCAGTAGTATGTGGGCAGGGACGTTTGGTCAGCCCCAGCATTTT. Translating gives CASSMWAGTFGQPQHF.

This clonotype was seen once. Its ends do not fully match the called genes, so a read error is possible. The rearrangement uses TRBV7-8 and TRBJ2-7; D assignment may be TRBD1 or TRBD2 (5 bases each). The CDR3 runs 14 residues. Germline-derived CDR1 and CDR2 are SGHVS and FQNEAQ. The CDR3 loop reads CATSGRGRPDAQYF. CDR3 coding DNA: TGTGCCACCAGCGGCCGGGGCCGACCCGATGCGCAGTACTTC.

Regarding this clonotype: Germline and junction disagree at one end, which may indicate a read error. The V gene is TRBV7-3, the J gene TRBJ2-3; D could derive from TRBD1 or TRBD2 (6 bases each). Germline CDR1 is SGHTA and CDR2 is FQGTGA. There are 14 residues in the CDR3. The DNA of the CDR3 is TGCGCCAGCAGCCTTACAGGGACTCAGCCCCAGCATTTTTTT. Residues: CASSLTGTQPQHFF. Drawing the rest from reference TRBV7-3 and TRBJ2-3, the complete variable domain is GAGVSQTPSNKVTEKGKYVELRCDPISGHTALYWYRQSLGQGPEFLIYFQGTGAADDSGLPNDRFFAVRPEGSVSTLKIQRTERGDSAVYLCASSLTGTQPQHFFGPGTRLTVL.

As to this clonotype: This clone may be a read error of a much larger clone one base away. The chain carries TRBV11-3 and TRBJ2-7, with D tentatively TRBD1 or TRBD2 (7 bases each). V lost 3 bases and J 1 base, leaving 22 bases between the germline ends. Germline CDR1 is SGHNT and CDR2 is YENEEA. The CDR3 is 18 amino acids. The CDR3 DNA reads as TGTGCCAGCAGCTTTCAAAGAAGCGGGACAGCCCTTTCCTACGAGCAGTACTTC. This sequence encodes CASSFQRSGTALSYEQYF.

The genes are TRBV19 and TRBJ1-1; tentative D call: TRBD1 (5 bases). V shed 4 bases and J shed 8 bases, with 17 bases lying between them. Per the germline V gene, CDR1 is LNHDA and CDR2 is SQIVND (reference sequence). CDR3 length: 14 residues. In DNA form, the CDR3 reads TGTGCCAGTAGTACGCTTCCGACAGCCCAAGAAGCTTTCTTT. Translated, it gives CASSTLPTAQEAFF.

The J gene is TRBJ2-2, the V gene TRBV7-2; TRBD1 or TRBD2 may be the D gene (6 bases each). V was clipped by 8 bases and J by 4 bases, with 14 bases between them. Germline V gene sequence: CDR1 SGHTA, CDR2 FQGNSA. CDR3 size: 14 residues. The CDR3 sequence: CASGVGGFTGELFF. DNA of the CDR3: TGTGCCAGCGGCGTAGGGGGGTTCACCGGGGAGCTGTTTTTT.

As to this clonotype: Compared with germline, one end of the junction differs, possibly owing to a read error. CDR3 protein: CASSLLPGEQPFGF. CDR3 coding DNA: TGTGCCAGCAGCTTATTACCCGGGGAGCAGCCTTTTGGTTTT. The chain links TRBV7-9 to TRBJ1-5; D is undetermined. The CDR3 runs 14 residues. Germline V gives CDR1 SEHNR, CDR2 FQNEAQ (reference sequence).

This chain's CDR3 is CASSFGRGNEQFF. For the CDR3, the DNA is TGTGCCAGCAGCTTCGGTCGGGGCAATGAGCAGTTCTTC. This chain links TRBV7-6 with TRBJ2-1; D possibly corresponds to TRBD2 (5 bases). The CDR3 extends over 13 amino acids. Trimming stripped 3 bases from V and 6 bases from J, with 9 bases between. CDR1 SGHVS and CDR2 FNYEAQ come from the germline V gene.

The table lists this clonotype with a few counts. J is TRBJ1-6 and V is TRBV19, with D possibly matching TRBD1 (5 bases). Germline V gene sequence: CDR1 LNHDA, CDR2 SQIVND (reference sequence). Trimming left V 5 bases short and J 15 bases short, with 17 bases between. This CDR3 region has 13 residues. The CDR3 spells CASSPSGLRDLHF. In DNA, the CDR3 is TGTGCCAGTAGTCCCTCGGGACTTAGGGACCTCCACTTT.

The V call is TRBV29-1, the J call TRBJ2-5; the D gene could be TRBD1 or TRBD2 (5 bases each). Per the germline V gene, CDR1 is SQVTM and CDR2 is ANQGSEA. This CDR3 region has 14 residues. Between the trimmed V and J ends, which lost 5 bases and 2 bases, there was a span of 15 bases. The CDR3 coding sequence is TGCAGCGTTTACGCAGGGTGGAGGCAAGAGACCCAGTACTTC. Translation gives CSVYAGWRQETQYF.